Sequencing of this T cell receptor beta chain was carried out in a study of graft-versus-host responses after intestinal transplantation. General study findings and limits: Across patients carrying graft-donor T cell macrochimerism, allografts held high graft-versus-host to host-versus-graft clonal ratios.

For this clone: The target antigen is unknown.

CDR3 length equals 17 residues. The V end was cut by 0 bases, the J end by 2 bases, with 14 bases between. Germline V gene sequence: CDR1 SGHRS, CDR2 YFSETQ. Only in-frame clones appear in the TCRdb table, and some are missing; sequencing was by immunoSEQ multiplex PCR. The profile covers about 27,000 clones, with around 94% appearing a single time and about 0.8% taken by the ten largest. This chain links TRBV5-1 with TRBJ2-2, with TRBD2 as a possible D gene (6 bases). This TCR was recovered from a human patient who received an intestinal transplant, so some T cells may come from the graft donor. The sequenced sample was PBMCs, obtained around 30 days after intestinal transplant. The CDR3: CASSLAPVGGNTGELFF. The CDR3 DNA reads as TGCGCCAGCAGCTTGGCCCCGGTCGGGGGAAACACCGGGGAGCTGTTTTTT. The full variable domain, in which reference TRBV5-1 and TRBJ2-2 provide the parts outside the CDR3, is KAGVTQTPRYLIKTRGQQVTLSCSPISGHRSVSWYQQTPGQGLQFLFEYFSETQRNKGNFPGRFSGRQFSNSRSEMNVSTLELGDSALYLCASSLAPVGGNTGELFFGEGSRLTVL.